This T cell receptor (beta chain) stems from a study of shared T cell receptors in the human thymus. Concerning this clone: The same CDR3 arises from other DNA sequences in this sample as well.

CDR3 size: 14 residues. Germline V gives CDR1 MNHEY, CDR2 SMNVEV (reference sequence). V lost 6 bases to trimming and J lost 3 bases, with 15 bases between them. Some clones are missing from TCRdb's copy, which holds only in-frame ones; the method was immunoSEQ multiplex PCR. The data hold 500,000 to 750,000 clones, with 85% to 90% observed a single time. Another study also made use of these data, one on human thymus T cells. That work adds: Thymic tissue was derived from resections collected during corrective heart surgery. Related studies found that unrelated individuals share highly overlapping thymic repertoires.

This receptor was identified in a boy younger than two with a congenital heart defect. The chain couples TRBV27 to TRBJ2-7, with a tentative D call TRBD1 (6 bases). The sequencing input was thymocytes. DNA of the CDR3: TGTGCCAGCAGCCCACGACAGGTCAGCTACGAGCAGTACTTC. Its protein is CASSPRQVSYEQYF.